A selection of T cell receptor beta chains follows, all from one sample in a study of cytomegalovirus exposure and HLA in healthy donors. Profiled with immunoSEQ multiplex PCR; TCRdb holds only in-frame clones, not every one. The sample carries hundreds of thousands of clones, more than 80% recorded once. Sequenced sample: PBMCs. All receptors come from a woman between 18 and 30 years old in good health and CMV-seronegative. Both conserved end residues are part of each CDR3. The D gene is left open where the match is weak. Rows may omit the clone size; those that give it use once, few, many or a size class.

V gene: TRBV27
D gene: TRBD1
J gene: TRBJ2-1
clone size: -
CDR3 DNA: TGTGCCAGCAGTTTCCGACAGGGGGTCGCTTACAATGAGCAGTTCTTC
CDR3 protein: CASSFRQGVAYNEQFF

V gene: TRBV29-1
D gene: TRBD1
J gene: TRBJ2-7
clone size: -
CDR3 DNA: TGCAGCGTCGCGAGGGACAGTGCGTCCTACGAGCAGTACTTC
CDR3 protein: CSVARDSASYEQYF

V gene: TRBV7-6
D gene: -
J gene: TRBJ2-7
clone size: -
CDR3 DNA: TGTGCCAGCAGCTTAGCGGGGGGACAGCGCGTCGAGCAGTACTTC
CDR3 protein: CASSLAGGQRVEQYF

V gene: TRBV28
D gene: -
J gene: TRBJ2-7
clone size: -
CDR3 DNA: TGTGCCAGCAGGGAGGGCAGCTACGAGCAGTACTTC
CDR3 protein: CASREGSYEQYF

V gene: TRBV2
D gene: TRBD1
J gene: TRBJ1-2
clone size: few
CDR3 DNA: TGTGCCAGCACCTCCTGGGGGACAGGGAATGGCTACACCTTC
CDR3 protein: CASTSWGTGNGYTF

V gene: TRBV5-1
D gene: TRBD2
J gene: TRBJ2-2
clone size: -
CDR3 DNA: TGCGCCAGCAGCCCGGGACTAGCGGGAACTCCGGGCACCGGGGAGCTGTTTTTT
CDR3 protein: CASSPGLAGTPGTGELFF

V gene: TRBV19
D gene: -
J gene: TRBJ1-5
clone size: -
CDR3 DNA: TGTGCCAGTAGGACGGGGGGGGAAAGGCAGCCCCAGCATTTT
CDR3 protein: CASRTGGERQPQHF

V gene: TRBV27
D gene: -
J gene: TRBJ1-6
clone size: -
CDR3 DNA: TGTGCCAGCAGTCAGCGGGGCGCCGGCTCACCCCTCCACTTT
CDR3 protein: CASSQRGAGSPLHF

V gene: TRBV5-1
D gene: -
J gene: TRBJ2-2
clone size: -
CDR3 DNA: TGCGCCAGCAGCTGGCGCGGCGTCACCGGGGAGCTGTTTTTT
CDR3 protein: CASSWRGVTGELFF

V gene: TRBV4-2
D gene: TRBD2
J gene: TRBJ2-1
clone size: -
CDR3 DNA: TGTGCCAGCAGCCAAGGGTCTAGCGGGAATGAATACAATGAGCAGTTCTTC
CDR3 protein: CASSQGSSGNEYNEQFF

V gene: TRBV13
D gene: TRBD2
J gene: TRBJ2-2
clone size: -
CDR3 DNA: TGTGCCAGCAGTCCCTCTAGCGGACTGAACACCGGGGAGCTGTTTTTT
CDR3 protein: CASSPSSGLNTGELFF

V gene: TRBV6-1
D gene: TRBD1
J gene: TRBJ2-3
clone size: -
CDR3 DNA: TGTGCCATCCAACAGGGGGGCAGCACAGATACGCAGTATTTT
CDR3 protein: CAIQQGGSTDTQYF

V gene: TRBV6-1
D gene: -
J gene: TRBJ1-5
clone size: once
CDR3 DNA: TGTGCCAGCACCCGAAGGGGGAGCAATCAGCCCCAGCATTTT
CDR3 protein: CASTRRGSNQPQHF

V gene: TRBV6-5
D gene: -
J gene: TRBJ2-1
clone size: -
CDR3 DNA: TGTGCCAGCAGTTACTGGGGCGGTGAGCAGTTCTTC
CDR3 protein: CASSYWGGEQFF

V gene: TRBV27
D gene: TRBD1
J gene: TRBJ1-5
clone size: -
CDR3 DNA: TGTGCCAGCAGCCCGACGGGACAGGCAAATCAGCCCCAGCATTTT
CDR3 protein: CASSPTGQANQPQHF

V gene: TRBV4-2
D gene: TRBD2
J gene: TRBJ2-7
clone size: -
CDR3 DNA: TGTGCCAGCAGCCAAGACCCGGACGGGGGGAGCTCCTACGAGCAGTACTTC
CDR3 protein: CASSQDPDGGSSYEQYF

V gene: TRBV28
D gene: -
J gene: TRBJ1-3
clone size: -
CDR3 DNA: TGTGCCAGCAGTTCCCTTAAGGTCGAGGGGGACACCATATATTTT
CDR3 protein: CASSSLKVEGDTIYF

V gene: TRBV2
D gene: -
J gene: TRBJ2-2
clone size: -
CDR3 DNA: TGTGCCAGCACAGCCCTCTATGGGAGCACCGGGGAGCTGTTTTTT
CDR3 protein: CASTALYGSTGELFF

V gene: TRBV20-1
D gene: TRBD1
J gene: TRBJ1-1
clone size: -
CDR3 DNA: TGCAGGGGGACAGATCTATCTGAAGCTTTCTTT
CDR3 protein: CRGTDLSEAFF

V gene: TRBV10-1
D gene: -
J gene: TRBJ2-7
clone size: -
CDR3 DNA: TGCGCCAGCAGTGTGAGCGACTCCACAAGCTCCTACGAGCAGTACTTC
CDR3 protein: CASSVSDSTSSYEQYF

V gene: TRBV4-1
D gene: -
J gene: TRBJ2-2
clone size: -
CDR3 DNA: TGCGCCAGCAGCCAAGATTGGGCTGCCCAGGACACCGGGGAGCTGTTTTTT
CDR3 protein: CASSQDWAAQDTGELFF

V gene: TRBV2
D gene: TRBD1
J gene: TRBJ2-6
clone size: -
CDR3 DNA: TGTGCCGGCCGGGACAGGCTAATGCCCTCTGGGGCCAACGTCCTGACTTTC
CDR3 protein: CAGRDRLMPSGANVLTF

V gene: TRBV5-1
D gene: -
J gene: TRBJ1-1
clone size: -
CDR3 DNA: TGCGCCAGCAGCTTGGCACCGGGACACTTGAACACTGAAGCTTTCTTT
CDR3 protein: CASSLAPGHLNTEAFF

V gene: TRBV5-1
D gene: TRBD2
J gene: TRBJ2-1
clone size: -
CDR3 DNA: TGCGCCAGTCGGGCGGCTAGCGGGGGGTATTGGGATGAGCAGTTCTTC
CDR3 protein: CASRAASGGYWDEQFF

V gene: TRBV30
D gene: -
J gene: TRBJ1-2
clone size: -
CDR3 DNA: TGTGCCTGGAGTCTGTACACTAACTATGGCTACACCTTC
CDR3 protein: CAWSLYTNYGYTF

V gene: TRBV2
D gene: -
J gene: TRBJ2-3
clone size: -
CDR3 DNA: TGTGCCAGCAGGGGGACTGCCCTGGGCACAGATACGCAGTATTTT
CDR3 protein: CASRGTALGTDTQYF

V gene: TRBV4-1
D gene: -
J gene: TRBJ2-7
clone size: few
CDR3 DNA: TGCGCCAGCAGCCTATCAGGAGGGTACGAGCAGTACTTC
CDR3 protein: CASSLSGGYEQYF

V gene: TRBV19
D gene: -
J gene: TRBJ1-1
clone size: -
CDR3 DNA: TGTGCCAGTAGTATAGTTCCTACAGTGAACACTGAAGCTTTCTTT
CDR3 protein: CASSIVPTVNTEAFF

V gene: TRBV9
D gene: TRBD1
J gene: TRBJ2-1
clone size: -
CDR3 DNA: TGTGCCAGCAGCCCCTGGGACAGGGGGCTTGGTAATGAGCAGTTCTTC
CDR3 protein: CASSPWDRGLGNEQFF

V gene: TRBV5-1
D gene: -
J gene: TRBJ1-1
clone size: -
CDR3 DNA: TGCGCCAGCAGCCCTCACTTAGCTGAAGCTTTCTTT
CDR3 protein: CASSPHLAEAFF

V gene: TRBV28
D gene: -
J gene: TRBJ1-5
clone size: -
CDR3 DNA: TGTGCCAGCAGTTATGTTAGGACACTTAAGCCCCAGCATTTT
CDR3 protein: CASSYVRTLKPQHF

V gene: TRBV7-7
D gene: TRBD2
J gene: TRBJ2-1
clone size: -
CDR3 DNA: TGTGCCAGCAGCCCAAACCATAGCGGGAGACGGGGTGAGCAGTTCTTC
CDR3 protein: CASSPNHSGRRGEQFF

V gene: TRBV9
D gene: -
J gene: TRBJ1-2
clone size: -
CDR3 DNA: TGTGCCAGCAGCGTAGGGAACACCCCCAAACCGGAGGGCTACACCTTC
CDR3 protein: CASSVGNTPKPEGYTF

V gene: TRBV2
D gene: -
J gene: TRBJ1-2
clone size: -
CDR3 DNA: TGTGCCAGCAACAAACCCCAGGGATCGTATGGCTACACCTTC
CDR3 protein: CASNKPQGSYGYTF

V gene: TRBV18
D gene: TRBD1
J gene: TRBJ1-5
clone size: -
CDR3 DNA: TGTGCCAGCTCATTACAGGGGGCATTGACCCAGCCCCAGCATTTT
CDR3 protein: CASSLQGALTQPQHF

V gene: TRBV11-2
D gene: -
J gene: TRBJ1-4
clone size: -
CDR3 DNA: TGTGCCAGCGGATTGCGTGGGGGGGCAACTAATGAAAAACTGTTTTTT
CDR3 protein: CASGLRGGATNEKLFF

V gene: TRBV27
D gene: -
J gene: TRBJ2-1
clone size: -
CDR3 DNA: TGTGCCAGTTACTTCTACAATGAGCAGTTCTTC
CDR3 protein: CASYFYNEQFF

V gene: TRBV5-1
D gene: -
J gene: TRBJ1-2
clone size: -
CDR3 DNA: TGCGCCAGCAGCTTGGAGGTCAGGGGCGGAGGCTACACCTTC
CDR3 protein: CASSLEVRGGGYTF

V gene: TRBV5-8
D gene: -
J gene: TRBJ2-7
clone size: -
CDR3 DNA: TGTGCCAGCAGCTCCGACAGGTTACCCTACGAGCAGTACTTC
CDR3 protein: CASSSDRLPYEQYF

V gene: TRBV11-2
D gene: TRBD1
J gene: TRBJ1-2
clone size: -
CDR3 DNA: TGTGCCAGCAGCCCTCGACAGGGCTCTGGCTACACCTTC
CDR3 protein: CASSPRQGSGYTF

V gene: TRBV2
D gene: TRBD1
J gene: TRBJ1-5
clone size: -
CDR3 DNA: TGTGCCAGCATTTTCCTCGGGGGACAGGGGATCGGTCAGCCCCAGCATTTT
CDR3 protein: CASIFLGGQGIGQPQHF

V gene: TRBV18
D gene: TRBD2
J gene: TRBJ2-4
clone size: -
CDR3 DNA: TGTGCCAGCTCACCCGGACTAGCGGGAGAAGCCAAAAACATTCAGTACTTC
CDR3 protein: CASSPGLAGEAKNIQYF

V gene: TRBV2
D gene: -
J gene: TRBJ2-7
clone size: -
CDR3 DNA: TGTGCCAGCAAGGGGCAGACTCTTGCCTACGAGCAGTACTTC
CDR3 protein: CASKGQTLAYEQYF

V gene: TRBV27
D gene: -
J gene: TRBJ2-7
clone size: -
CDR3 DNA: TGTGCCAGCAGTTTATCGCCCAGAGGGGGATCCGAGCAGTACTTC
CDR3 protein: CASSLSPRGGSEQYF

V gene: TRBV5-8
D gene: TRBD2
J gene: TRBJ2-7
clone size: -
CDR3 DNA: TGTGCCAGCAGCAGTAGCGGGACCTCCTACGAGCAGTACTTC
CDR3 protein: CASSSSGTSYEQYF

V gene: TRBV6-1
D gene: -
J gene: TRBJ2-7
clone size: -
CDR3 DNA: TGTGCCAGCAGTGAAGGGGGAGGCGAGCAGTACTTC
CDR3 protein: CASSEGGGEQYF